This T cell receptor (beta chain) was obtained from a study of Graves' ophthalmopathy and Graves' hyperthyroidism. On the study more broadly: Peripheral blood (taken before any treatment) was collected at initial diagnosis. Broader study findings: From stable hyperthyroidism, ophthalmopathy was separated by a 13-signature model with 85% to 90% sensitivity and 80% to 82% specificity.

V was pared by 2 bases and J by 5 bases, with 10 bases of the junction left unmatched. Germline values: CDR1 MNHEY, CDR2 SVGAGI. There are 16 residues in the CDR3. RNA transcripts yielded amplified TCR beta CDR3 regions. HTBI-primed first-round RT-PCR preceded second-round multiplex PCR. TCRdb reprocessed the multiplex PCR reads via MiXCR and lists one record per CDR3 protein. The table includes 300,000 to 500,000 distinct CDR3 sequences, 15% detected once. This clonotype was counted many times. Antigen unknown. Sequencing input: peripheral blood. The clonotype was recovered from a woman aged 18-35 years with stable Graves' hyperthyroidism. This sequence joins TRBV6-5 and TRBJ1-1, with TRBD1 matching over 8 bases. CDR3 residues: CASSYLEVQGATEAFF. The CDR3 bases are TGTGCCAGCAGTTACCTGGAGGTTCAGGGGGCGACTGAAGCTTTCTTT.